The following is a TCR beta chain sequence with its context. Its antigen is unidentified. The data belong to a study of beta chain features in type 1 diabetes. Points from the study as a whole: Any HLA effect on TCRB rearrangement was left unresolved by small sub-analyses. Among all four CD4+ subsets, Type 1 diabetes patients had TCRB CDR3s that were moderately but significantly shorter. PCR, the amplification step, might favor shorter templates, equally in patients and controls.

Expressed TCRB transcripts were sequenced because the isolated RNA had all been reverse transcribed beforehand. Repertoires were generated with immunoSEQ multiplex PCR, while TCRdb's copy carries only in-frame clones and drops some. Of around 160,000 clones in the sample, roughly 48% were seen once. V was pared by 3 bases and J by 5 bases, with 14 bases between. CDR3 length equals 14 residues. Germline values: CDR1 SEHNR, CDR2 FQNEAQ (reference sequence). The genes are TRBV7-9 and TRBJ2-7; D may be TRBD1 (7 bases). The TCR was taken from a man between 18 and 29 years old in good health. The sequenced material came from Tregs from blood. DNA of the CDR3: TGTGCCAGCAGCTTGTCCAGGGGGGAGGACGAGCAGTACTTC. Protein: CASSLSRGEDEQYF.